The present T cell receptor (beta chain) was sequenced within a study of CD8 T cell repertoires and HIV-1 epitope variants. Study context: Separate wells received one of Twenty-five Gag or Nef variant peptides.

Profiled with immunoSEQ multiplex PCR; TCRdb holds only in-frame clones, not every one. This table has some 2,500 clones, about 60% appearing once. Remarks on this clone: The antigen remains unidentified.

Germline assignment: CDR1 MNHEY and CDR2 SVGAGI. The V gene lost 7 bases and the J gene lost 1 base, with 8 bases spanning the gap. The CDR3 is 14 amino acids. This receptor was obtained from a male donor with HIV. The sample was cultured CD8+ T cells derived from PBMCs. The J gene is TRBJ2-6, the V gene TRBV6-5; no clear D. CDR3: CASTLVSGANVLTF. The CDR3 bases are TGTGCCAGCACCTTAGTATCTGGGGCCAACGTCCTGACTTTC.